This is a list of T cell receptor beta chains from one sample in a study of a mutant IDH1 vaccine in newly diagnosed glioma. These receptors have no known antigen. Measured with immunoSEQ multiplex PCR; TCRdb has only the in-frame clones, and not every one. The table lists under 150,000 clones, roughly 90% of them singletons, with more than 0.55% in the top ten. The material was PBMCs, obtained from a glioma patient whose treatment included an IDH1 peptide vaccine. All receptors come from a woman in her forties or fifties with glioma. Each CDR3 is given with its conserved first and last residue. Size is omitted from some rows. Given values are once, few, many or a class for expanded clones.

cdr3_length: 13
v_call: TRBV5-1
clone_size: NA
cdr3_aa: CASSPDRAYEQYF

cdr3_length: 16
v_call: TRBV5-1
clone_size: NA
cdr3_aa: CASSQTTSGRQETQYF

cdr3_length: 15
v_call: TRBV30
clone_size: NA
cdr3_aa: CAWSLWTGRSYEQYF

cdr3_length: 11
v_call: TRBV5-6
clone_size: NA
cdr3_aa: CASSQYTEAFF

cdr3_length: 18
v_call: TRBV7-8
clone_size: once
cdr3_aa: CASSLIGTSGRARETQYF

cdr3_length: 14
v_call: TRBV30
clone_size: once
cdr3_aa: CAWSIRGGNIPQHF

cdr3_length: 14
v_call: TRBV28
clone_size: NA
cdr3_aa: CASSSTSSTDTQYF

cdr3_length: 16
v_call: TRBV7-3
clone_size: NA
cdr3_aa: CASSLMGDPREYEQYF

cdr3_length: 14
v_call: TRBV5-4
clone_size: few
cdr3_aa: CAIEGKGDKNIQYF

cdr3_length: 12
v_call: TRBV9
clone_size: NA
cdr3_aa: CASSPQNTEAFF

cdr3_length: 14
v_call: TRBV5-1
clone_size: NA
cdr3_aa: CASSSGGGNQPQHF

cdr3_length: 16
v_call: TRBV15
clone_size: NA
cdr3_aa: CATSRESGGSYNEQFF

cdr3_length: 15
v_call: TRBV5-1
clone_size: NA
cdr3_aa: CASSLESGGYNEQFF

cdr3_length: 13
v_call: TRBV4-2
clone_size: NA
cdr3_aa: CASSQTLNTEAFF

cdr3_length: 11
v_call: TRBV5-1
clone_size: NA
cdr3_aa: CASSPDYEQYF

cdr3_length: 14
v_call: TRBV29-1
clone_size: once
cdr3_aa: CSVGEGGLNTEAFF

cdr3_length: 12
v_call: TRBV2
clone_size: NA
cdr3_aa: CASRGRREKLFF

cdr3_length: 15
v_call: TRBV7-6
clone_size: NA
cdr3_aa: CASSPPQEADLEQYF

cdr3_length: 14
v_call: TRBV6-6
clone_size: NA
cdr3_aa: CASSYAGVEETQYF

cdr3_length: 15
v_call: TRBV19
clone_size: NA
cdr3_aa: CASSIRDYSNQPQHF

cdr3_length: 14
v_call: TRBV25-1
clone_size: NA
cdr3_aa: CASSEYRTGRGYTF

cdr3_length: 13
v_call: TRBV5-6
clone_size: NA
cdr3_aa: CASTVWDRNIQYF

cdr3_length: 18
v_call: TRBV4-2
clone_size: NA
cdr3_aa: CASSHGTPGQGNTGELFF

cdr3_length: 14
v_call: TRBV28
clone_size: NA
cdr3_aa: CASTPSDRGTEAFF

cdr3_length: 14
v_call: TRBV28
clone_size: once
cdr3_aa: CASSLSGDVYEQYF

cdr3_length: 14
v_call: TRBV6-5
clone_size: NA
cdr3_aa: CASSPGFVGTEAFF

cdr3_length: 12
v_call: TRBV28
clone_size: NA
cdr3_aa: CASSPGDYGYTF

cdr3_length: 15
v_call: TRBV7-9
clone_size: NA
cdr3_aa: CASSLGGPGTDTQYF

cdr3_length: 14
v_call: TRBV5-1
clone_size: NA
cdr3_aa: CASSLGAGQETQYF

cdr3_length: 14
v_call: TRBV7-9
clone_size: NA
cdr3_aa: CASSLGLDPYEQYF

cdr3_length: 16
v_call: TRBV11-1
clone_size: NA
cdr3_aa: CASSPRQGARGETQYF

cdr3_length: 17
v_call: TRBV7-6
clone_size: NA
cdr3_aa: CASSLGLAGPRGDTQYF

cdr3_length: 17
v_call: TRBV11-3
clone_size: NA
cdr3_aa: CASSAGLAGGLTDTQYF

cdr3_length: 15
v_call: TRBV28
clone_size: NA
cdr3_aa: CASSSHDRDPYEQYF

cdr3_length: 13
v_call: TRBV2
clone_size: NA
cdr3_aa: CASRISGGNIQYF

cdr3_length: 15
v_call: TRBV11-2
clone_size: NA
cdr3_aa: CASSLYSRFSYEQYF

cdr3_length: 17
v_call: TRBV2
clone_size: NA
cdr3_aa: CASSDLRQQNSNQPQHF

cdr3_length: 13
v_call: TRBV19
clone_size: NA
cdr3_aa: CASGYRTNYEQYF

cdr3_length: 15
v_call: TRBV27
clone_size: once
cdr3_aa: CASSLSWGLGETQYF

cdr3_length: 17
v_call: TRBV13
clone_size: NA
cdr3_aa: CASSLSVYRNLNTEAFF

cdr3_length: 18
v_call: TRBV7-9
clone_size: NA
cdr3_aa: CASSSDRPPLSSKNIQYF